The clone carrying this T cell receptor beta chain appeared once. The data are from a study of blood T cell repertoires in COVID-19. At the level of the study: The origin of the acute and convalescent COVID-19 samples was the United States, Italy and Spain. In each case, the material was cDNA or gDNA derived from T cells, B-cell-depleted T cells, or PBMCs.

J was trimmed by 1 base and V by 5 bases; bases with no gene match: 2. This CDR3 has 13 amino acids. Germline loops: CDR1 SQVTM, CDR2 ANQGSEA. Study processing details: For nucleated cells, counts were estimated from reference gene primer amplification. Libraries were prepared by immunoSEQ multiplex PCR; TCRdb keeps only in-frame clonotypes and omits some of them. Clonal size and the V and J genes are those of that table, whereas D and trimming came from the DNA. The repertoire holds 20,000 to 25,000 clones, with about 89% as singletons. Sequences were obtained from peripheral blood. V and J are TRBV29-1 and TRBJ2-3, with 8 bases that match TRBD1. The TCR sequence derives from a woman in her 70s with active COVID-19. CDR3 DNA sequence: TGCAGCGTTCGACAGGGGCGCACAGATACGCAGTATTTT. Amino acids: CSVRQGRTDTQYF.